This paragraph reports one T cell receptor (beta chain). Donors came from a validation cohort of about 110 subjects, distinct from the first 666-subject cohort. This record comes from a study of cytomegalovirus exposure and HLA in healthy donors. Profiling relied on immunoSEQ multiplex PCR, and the TCRdb table lists in-frame clones only, not all of them. The sample carries roughly 350,000 clones, 86% recorded once. Germline CDR1 MNHEY, CDR2 SMNVEV (reference sequence). With V trimmed by 1 base and J by 3 bases, 5 bases remained unmatched. CDR3 length equals 15 residues. This clonotype was obtained from a young woman in good health and CMV-seronegative. The sample consisted of PBMCs. This rearrangement joins TRBV27 to TRBJ1-1, with TRBD1 identical over 7 bases. As DNA, the CDR3 is TGTGCCAGCAGTTTATTACACAGGGGAGACACTGAAGCTTTCTTT. Encoded protein: CASSLLHRGDTEAFF.